This T cell receptor (beta chain) is drawn from a study of T cell changes during pregnancy in multiple sclerosis (dated by TCRdb to between 2017 and 2020). Background for the entire study: The study examined how the T cell repertoire changed over the course of pregnancy in women with multiple sclerosis.

The library was prepared using the immunoSEQ multiplex PCR assay. TCRdb stores this immuneACCESS table with in-frame sequences only. Part of the clones is absent; in the studies checked, under half of the shortfall reflects unresolved V genes, and no reason is known for the rest. This sample lists more than 55,000 clones; around 91% were detected once. The top ten constitute about 1.2% of the sample. Trimming at the junction amounts to 1 base on V and 6 bases on J, and the germline ends lie 10 bases apart. In the germline V gene, CDR1 corresponds to LGHNA and CDR2 to YSLEER. The CDR3 measures 13 amino acids from cysteine to phenylalanine. The only DNA kept is the CDR3, 39 bases in frame from the first base. In regard to this clone: The antigen it recognizes is unknown. Per-nucleotide qualities are absent, and no much larger clonotype sits a single base away.

This TCR came from a female donor in good health, enrolled as a control in a pregnancy study. The sequencing here drew on peripheral blood, taken after pregnancy. The rearrangement joined TRBV4-3 to TRBJ2-7; the D gene assignment is ambiguous. The encoded CDR3 is CASSQGTGSEQYF. The DNA sequence follows: TGCGCCAGCAGCCAAGGCACCGGTTCCGAGCAGTACTTC.